The 15 T cell receptor beta chains given below trace back to one sample, sequenced in a study of siplizumab effects on memory and regulatory T cells. Data came from immunoSEQ multiplex PCR; TCRdb stores just in-frame clones and leaves some out. Among nearly 95,000 clones listed, nearly 95% were seen once. Sequencing input: non-Treg CD4+ T cells sorted from blood. The receptors were gathered from a human donor in good health.

The V gene is TRBV11-3, the J gene TRBJ2-7, with D perhaps matching TRBD1 or TRBD2 (7 bases each). CDR3 length: 16 residues. Germline CDR1 SGHNT, CDR2 YENEEA. V lost 1 base, J lost 2 bases, and 15 bases lay in between. The CDR3 region has the DNA TGTGCCAGCAGCTTAGGGGGGGGCACAGGGGCCTACGAGCAGTACTTC. It codes for CASSLGGGTGAYEQYF.

This clone was detected a few times. V gene TRBV29-1 combines with J gene TRBJ1-1; 9 nucleotides line up with TRBD1. Germline V CDR1 and CDR2: SQVTM, ANQGSEA. V dropped 2 bases and J dropped 6; count of bases not matched to a gene: 10. This CDR3 contains 15 residues. The chain's CDR3 is CSVEIVTGGNAEAFF. The DNA of the CDR3 is TGCAGCGTTGAAATAGTAACAGGGGGCAATGCTGAAGCTTTCTTT.

The rearrangement joins TRBV5-6 to TRBJ1-6; no firm D call. V shed 2 bases and J shed 0 bases, with 6 bases lying between them. The V gene's germline CDR1 is SGHDT and CDR2 YYEEEE. CDR3 size: 15 residues. CDR3 bases: TGTGCCAGCAGCTTCGATCGCTCCTATAATTCACCCCTCCACTTT. It codes for CASSFDRSYNSPLHF.

The V and J genes are TRBV7-2 and TRBJ2-5; D assignment may be TRBD1 or TRBD2 (5 bases each). Trimming removed 2 bases at V and 2 bases at J, with 9 bases between. Germline CDR1 is SGHTA and CDR2 is FQGNSA. There are 14 residues in the CDR3. The CDR3 here is CASSLWGNQETQYF. The CDR3 DNA follows: TGTGCCAGCAGCTTATGGGGGAATCAAGAGACCCAGTACTTC. Based on the CDR3 plus reference TRBV7-2 and TRBJ2-5, the full variable domain is GAGVSQSPSNKVTEKGKDVELRCDPISGHTALYWYRQSLGQGLEFLIYFQGNSAPDKSGLPSDRFSAERTGGSVSTLTIQRTQQEDSAVYLCASSLWGNQETQYFGPGTRLLVL.

This clone was seen just once. This chain joins TRBV7-3 and TRBJ2-3; TRBD2 is a possible D gene (5 bases). Germline values: CDR1 SGHTA, CDR2 FQGTGA. The ends were cut back, 1 base at V and 3 bases at J, with 5 bases in the middle. CDR3 length: 13 amino acids. For the CDR3, the DNA is TGTGCCAGCAGCTTAAGGAGGACAGATACGCAGTATTTT. Translation gives CASSLRRTDTQYF.

The CDR3 DNA sequence: TGTGCCAGCAGCTTTAGGAGCGGATACACCGGGGAGCTGTTTTTT. Protein: CASSFRSGYTGELFF. J is TRBJ2-2 and V is TRBV11-2; TRBD2 is a possible D gene (5 bases). CDR1 and CDR2 (germline): SGHAT, FQNNGV. V gave up 3 bases and J gave up 3 bases, with 11 bases separating them. The CDR3 consists of 15 residues.

J is TRBJ1-5 and V is TRBV4-3; D may be TRBD1 (5 bases). The length of the CDR3 is 15 residues. Trimming left V 1 base short and J 2 bases short, with 9 bases between. Germline lookup yields CDR1 LGHNA and CDR2 YSLEER. The DNA for the CDR3 is TGCGCCAGCAGCCAAGCGGTACAGGGCAATCAGCCCCAGCATTTT. As protein: CASSQAVQGNQPQHF.

DNA of the CDR3: TGTGCCAGCAGTATCCGGGACTCCACCTACGAGCAGTACTTC. Protein product: CASSIRDSTYEQYF. V and J are TRBV27 and TRBJ2-7; maybe TRBD2 (6 bases). Germline CDR1 and CDR2: MNHEY and SMNVEV (reference sequence). The V and J ends lost 5 bases and 2 bases respectively, with 13 bases between them. The CDR3 spans 14 residues.

The chain employs TRBV9 and TRBJ1-5; TRBD1 is a possible D gene (5 bases). Per the germline V gene, CDR1 is SGDLS and CDR2 is YYNGEE. The CDR3 is made up of 13 amino acids. V lost 5 bases, J lost 5 bases, and 11 bases lay in between. The DNA for the CDR3 is TGTGCCAGCAGTTCAGGCAGGGATCAGCCCCAGCATTTT. Residues: CASSSGRDQPQHF.

The rearrangement links TRBV11-3 to TRBJ1-1; D gene uncertain. The ends were cut back, 5 bases at V and 5 bases at J, with 15 bases in the middle. Germline-derived CDR1 and CDR2 are SGHNT and YENEEA. The CDR3 totals 14 residues. CDR3 residues: CASSTGWTETEAFF. Written as DNA, the CDR3 is TGTGCCAGCAGCACCGGGTGGACCGAAACTGAAGCTTTCTTT.

V is TRBV5-4 and J is TRBJ2-7, with 8 bases lining up with TRBD2. The junction had 10 bases not matched to a gene; V was cut back by 5 bases and J by 3 bases. CDR1 is SGHNT and CDR2 is YYREEE in the germline V gene (reference sequence). The CDR3 runs 15 residues. In nucleotides, the CDR3 is TGTGCCAGCAGTCACCGGACTAGCTTATACTACGAGCAGTACTTC. Translated, it gives CASSHRTSLYYEQYF.

The rearrangement uses TRBV10-2 and TRBJ2-3; no reliable D call. Per germline, CDR1 WSHSY and CDR2 SAAADI. The CDR3 sequence is 16 residues long. Trimming removed 3 bases at V and 4 bases at J, with 17 bases between. CDR3 residues: CASSEFDSYDADTQYF. The DNA of the CDR3 is TGCGCCAGCAGTGAATTTGATTCGTACGACGCAGATACGCAGTATTTT.

The chain carries TRBV7-9 and TRBJ2-3; 8 bases align to TRBD2. CDR1 SEHNR and CDR2 FQNEAQ come from the germline V gene (reference sequence). With V trimmed by 4 bases and J by 3 bases, 9 bases remained unmatched. CDR3 length equals 16 residues. For the CDR3, the DNA is TGTGCCAGCAGCTCCCGGGGGGCGGGAGGAACAGATACGCAGTATTTT. Encoded protein: CASSSRGAGGTDTQYF.

A single count supports this clone. J is TRBJ2-7 and V is TRBV5-4; 7 bases agree with TRBD1. Trimming cost V 1 base and J 3 bases; bases outside gene matches: 4. CDR1 is SGHNT and CDR2 is YYREEE in the germline V gene (reference sequence). The CDR3 totals 14 residues. CDR3 in amino acids: CASSLPGQSYEQYF. CDR3 DNA: TGTGCCAGCAGCTTGCCGGGACAGAGCTACGAGCAGTACTTC.

Concerning this clone itself: The same CDR3 arises from other DNA sequences in this sample as well. The chain has TRBV6-5 and TRBJ1-3; no definite D call. This CDR3 spans 12 amino acids. Germline CDR1 MNHEY, CDR2 SVGAGI. V gave up 7 bases and J gave up 0 bases, with 4 bases separating them. The CDR3 loop reads CASKGSGNTIYF. CDR3 bases: TGTGCCAGCAAGGGCTCTGGAAACACCATATATTTT.